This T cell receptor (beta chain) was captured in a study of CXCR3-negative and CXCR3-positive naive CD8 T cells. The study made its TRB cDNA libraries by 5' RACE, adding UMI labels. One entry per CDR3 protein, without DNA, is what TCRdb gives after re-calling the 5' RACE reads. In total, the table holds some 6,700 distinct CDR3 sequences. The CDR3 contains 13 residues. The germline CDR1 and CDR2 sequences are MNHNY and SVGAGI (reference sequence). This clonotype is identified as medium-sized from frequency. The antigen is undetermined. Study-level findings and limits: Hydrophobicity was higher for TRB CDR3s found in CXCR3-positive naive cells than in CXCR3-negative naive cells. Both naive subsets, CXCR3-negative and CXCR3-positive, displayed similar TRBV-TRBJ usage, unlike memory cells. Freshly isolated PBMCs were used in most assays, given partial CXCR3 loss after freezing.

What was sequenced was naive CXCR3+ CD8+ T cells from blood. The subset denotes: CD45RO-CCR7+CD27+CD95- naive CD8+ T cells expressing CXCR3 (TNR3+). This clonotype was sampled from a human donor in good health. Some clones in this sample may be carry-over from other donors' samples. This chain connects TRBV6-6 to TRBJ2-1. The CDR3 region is CASSYSNGNEQFF.